These 32 T cell receptor beta chains were sequenced from one sample in a study of CD4 T cells in relation to SARS-CoV-2 and coronaviruses. Antigen specificity for these receptors is unknown. The unexposed donors gave CD4+ T cells in 2011-2018, prior to COVID-19. After approximately ten days of culture, CD4+ T cells were isolated. Data came from immunoSEQ multiplex PCR; TCRdb stores just in-frame clones and leaves some out. The profile shows tens of thousands of clones, 76% of them singletons. The sample taken for sequencing was CD4+ T cells from PBMCs, cultured in vitro. These receptors originate from a human donor in good health.

This clone was observed a few times. The chain recombines TRBV2 with TRBJ1-2; D is unclear. Germline V CDR1 and CDR2: SNHLY, FYNNEI. This CDR3 comprises 14 residues. Trimming took 4 bases from V and 2 from J, leaving 11 bases between them. In nucleotides, the CDR3 is TGTGCCAGCAGTGCCCTGAATGGGAACTATGGCTACACCTTC. Amino acid sequence: CASSALNGNYGYTF.

The V call is TRBV5-1, the J call TRBJ2-1; 9 bases match TRBD2. The CDR3 length is 16 residues. Per the germline V gene, CDR1 is SGHRS and CDR2 is YFSETQ. The V segment lost 0 bases and the J segment 7 bases; nucleotides outside the gene matches: 8. In nucleotides, the CDR3 is TGCGCCAGCAGCTTGGAGGCGACTAGCGGTCTGAATGAGCAGTTCTTC. Amino acids: CASSLEATSGLNEQFF. Supplemented by reference TRBV5-1 and TRBJ2-1, the full variable domain reads KAGVTQTPRYLIKTRGQQVTLSCSPISGHRSVSWYQQTPGQGLQFLFEYFSETQRNKGNFPGRFSGRQFSNSRSEMNVSTLELGDSALYLCASSLEATSGLNEQFFGPGTRLTVL.

The V call is TRBV30, the J call TRBJ1-2, with a tentative D call TRBD1 (6 bases). With 1 base removed from V and 3 bases from J, the gap between germline ends came to 6 bases. The germline CDR1 and CDR2 sequences are GTSNPN and SVGIG (reference sequence). CDR3 size: 12 residues. The CDR3 nucleotides read TGTGCCTGGAGTGACAGGGACTATGGCTACACCTTC. Amino acids: CAWSDRDYGYTF.

The V and J genes are TRBV12-3 or TRBV12-4 and TRBJ2-7; D gene ambiguous. CDR3 length: 13 residues. V was cut by 5 bases and J by 0 bases, with 8 bases left in between. The CDR3 DNA follows: TGTGCCAGCAGTAGTTCGAGCTCCTACGAGCAGTACTTC. It is translated as CASSSSSSYEQYF.

The rearrangement links TRBV15 to TRBJ1-2; D perhaps matches TRBD1 (5 bases). V lost 0 bases and J 8 bases, leaving 16 bases between the germline ends. The CDR3 loop spans 15 amino acids. The germline gives CDR1 LNHNV, CDR2 YYDKDF (reference sequence). The CDR3 region has the DNA TGTGCCACCAGCAGAGATCGGTCAGGGTCGGCGGGCTACACCTTC. Translating it yields CATSRDRSGSAGYTF.

The DNA for the CDR3 is TGTGCCATCAGTGATCAAGCCCGTTACAATGAGCAGTTCTTC. It encodes CAISDQARYNEQFF. The gene calls are TRBV10-3 and TRBJ2-1; unclear D gene. Trimming cost V 3 bases and J 4 bases, with 10 bases left between them. CDR1 is ENHRY, CDR2 SYGVKD, per germline. The CDR3 spans 14 residues.

J is TRBJ2-3 and V is TRBV5-1; a possible D gene is TRBD1 (5 bases). CDR3 length: 17 residues. CDR1 is SGHRS, CDR2 YFSETQ, per germline. The germline V and J ends were trimmed by 0 bases and 0 bases, with 14 bases remaining between them. The CDR3 coding sequence is TGCGCCAGCAGCTTGGGACAGTTCCACAACAGCACAGATACGCAGTATTTT. Translating gives CASSLGQFHNSTDTQYF.

The chain recombines TRBV10-3 with TRBJ1-2; D might be TRBD1 (5 bases). The CDR3 extends over 14 amino acids. Germline V gene data show CDR1 as ENHRY and CDR2 as SYGVKD. V lost 2 bases to trimming and J lost 8 bases, with 15 bases between them. CDR3 region: CAISEEQDNRGYTF. The CDR3 DNA sequence: TGTGCCATCAGTGAGGAGCAGGACAATAGGGGCTACACCTTC.

The V call is TRBV6-5, the J call TRBJ1-1, with D tentatively TRBD1 (5 bases). This CDR3 region has 15 residues. V lost 8 bases and J lost 0, with 16 bases in between. CDR1 is MNHEY and CDR2 is SVGAGI in the germline V gene. The DNA of the CDR3 is TGTGCCAGCCAAGGGGCCGGGGCCATGAACACTGAAGCTTTCTTT. This sequence encodes CASQGAGAMNTEAFF.

The chain recombines TRBV7-9 with TRBJ1-5; no firm D call. Germline lookup yields CDR1 SEHNR and CDR2 FQNEAQ (reference sequence). CDR3 length equals 13 residues. The V and J ends lost 3 bases and 2 bases respectively, with 5 bases between them. CDR3 residues: CASSFEGNQPQHF. As DNA, the CDR3 is TGTGCCAGCAGCTTTGAAGGCAATCAGCCCCAGCATTTT.

This clone was observed a handful of times. The rearrangement uses TRBV7-9 and TRBJ1-1; no firm D call. The CDR3 contains 14 residues. CDR1 SEHNR and CDR2 FQNEAQ come from the germline V gene (reference sequence). V was shortened by 1 base and J by 3 bases, with 9 bases between the two germline ends. The chain's CDR3 is CASSLVVQDTEAFF. In DNA form, the CDR3 reads TGTGCCAGCAGCTTAGTAGTTCAGGACACTGAAGCTTTCTTT.

This clone was seen a handful of times. The rearrangement links TRBV7-3 to TRBJ2-2; 8 nucleotides match TRBD2. In germline, CDR1 is SGHTA, CDR2 FQGTGA. The CDR3 is 15 amino acids. V was pared by 5 bases and J by 5 bases, with 7 bases of the junction left unmatched. The chain's CDR3 is CASSPPIAGTGELFF. In nucleotides, the CDR3 is TGTGCCAGCAGCCCCCCCATAGCGGGAACCGGGGAGCTGTTTTTT.

This rearrangement joins TRBV24-1 to TRBJ2-5; 11 bases map to TRBD1. The germline gives CDR1 KGHDR, CDR2 SFDVKD. Trimming at V came to 3 bases and at J to 5 bases, leaving 7 bases not matched to a gene. The CDR3 is made up of 16 amino acids. The CDR3 sequence: CATSDTPGQGVETQYF. CDR3 coding DNA: TGTGCCACCAGTGATACTCCGGGACAGGGGGTGGAGACCCAGTACTTC.

The CDR3 region has the DNA TGCGCCAGCAGCATCGACAGGGGTCGTTTCTACAATGAGCAGTTCTTC. The encoded protein is CASSIDRGRFYNEQFF. The genes are TRBV5-1 and TRBJ2-1; TRBD1 aligns across 8 bases. The CDR3 extends over 16 amino acids. Germline V gives CDR1 SGHRS, CDR2 YFSETQ. With 4 bases clipped from V and 3 bases from J, the junction kept 9 bases outside the gene matches.

V and J are TRBV20-1 and TRBJ2-7; 10 positions agree with TRBD2. V lost 3 bases and J lost 7; bases outside the gene matches: 6. Germline values: CDR1 DFQATT, CDR2 SNEGSKA (reference sequence). The CDR3 has 13 amino acids. The CDR3 DNA is TGCAGTGCTAGTCTAGCGGGAGCACAAGAGCAGTACTTC. Its protein product is CSASLAGAQEQYF.

J is TRBJ1-2 and V is TRBV5-4; D perhaps matches TRBD1 (6 bases). This CDR3 region has 14 residues. Trimming took off 2 bases at V and 2 bases at J, with 10 bases between the two ends. Germline CDR1 SGHNT, CDR2 YYREEE (reference sequence). The chain's CDR3 is CASSFQGQNYGYTF. For the CDR3, the DNA is TGTGCCAGCAGCTTCCAAGGACAGAACTATGGCTACACCTTC.

Only one count was recorded for this clone. The V and J genes are TRBV7-2 and TRBJ2-7, with TRBD1 matching over 9 bases. CDR3 length equals 15 residues. Unmatched junction bases numbered 7, after V lost 4 bases and J lost 3 bases. Germline loops: CDR1 SGHTA, CDR2 FQGNSA. CDR3 nucleotide sequence: TGTGCCAGCAGCTCGACCGGGACAGGGAACTACGAGCAGTACTTC. This gives the protein CASSSTGTGNYEQYF. Drawing the rest from reference TRBV7-2 and TRBJ2-7, the complete variable domain is GAGVSQSPSNKVTEKGKDVELRCDPISGHTALYWYRQSLGQGLEFLIYFQGNSAPDKSGLPSDRFSAERTGGSVSTLTIQRTQQEDSAVYLCASSSTGTGNYEQYFGPGTRLTVT.

The chain is built from TRBV27 and TRBJ1-2; no definite D call. CDR1 and CDR2 (germline): MNHEY, SMNVEV (reference sequence). CDR3 length equals 14 residues. Deletions cut 2 bases from V and 4 bases from J, with 11 bases between. The CDR3 here is CASSLVREAYGYTF. The CDR3 DNA reads as TGTGCCAGCAGTTTAGTCCGGGAAGCCTATGGCTACACCTTC.

This clone was seen only once. This chain links TRBV14 with TRBJ1-2, with D uncertain. The CDR3 length is 14 residues. Germline assignment: CDR1 SGHDN and CDR2 FVKESK. V was cut by 1 base and J by 3 bases, with 9 bases left in between. Written as DNA, the CDR3 is TGTGCCAGCAGCCAAGGGCCTGGGGACTATGGCTACACCTTC. Its protein product is CASSQGPGDYGYTF.

This chain links TRBV5-6 with TRBJ1-5; D gene unclear. Looked up from germline, CDR1 is SGHDT and CDR2 is YYEEEE. The CDR3 spans 12 residues. V was shortened by 4 bases and J by 5 bases, with 7 bases between the two germline ends. In DNA, the CDR3 is TGTGCCAGCAGCACCGGTGATCAGCCCCAGCATTTT. As protein: CASSTGDQPQHF.

This clone was recorded a few times. The chain joins TRBV5-1 to TRBJ2-1; tentatively, D is TRBD1 or TRBD2 (6 bases each). The germline V and J ends were trimmed by 0 bases and 4 bases, with 11 bases remaining between them. CDR3 length: 15 residues. Germline CDR1 is SGHRS and CDR2 is YFSETQ. The CDR3 loop is CASSLGPGAYNEQFF. CDR3 nucleotide sequence: TGCGCCAGCAGCTTGGGACCGGGGGCATACAATGAGCAGTTCTTC.

V gene TRBV27 combines with J gene TRBJ1-5; 7 positions match TRBD1. The CDR3 length is 15 residues. CDR1 and CDR2 from the germline V gene are MNHEY and SMNVEV (reference sequence). J was trimmed by 6 bases and V by 0 bases; bases with no gene match: 5. CDR3 DNA sequence: TGTGCCAGCAGTTTATCAGGGGGCGGCCGTCAGCCCCAGCATTTT. This sequence encodes CASSLSGGGRQPQHF.

V usage is TRBV28 and J usage is TRBJ2-1; the match to TRBD2 covers 7 bases. CDR1 and CDR2 from the germline V gene are MDHEN and SYDVKM. Trimming removed 4 bases from V and 12 bases from J; junction bases left unmatched: 6. The CDR3 totals 12 residues. The CDR3 loop reads CASSSGLVGQFF. CDR3 coding DNA: TGTGCCAGCAGTTCCGGACTAGTCGGGCAGTTCTTC.

The rearrangement links TRBV7-2 to TRBJ2-7; 8 nucleotides align to TRBD1. Looked up from germline, CDR1 is SGHTA and CDR2 is FQGNSA. CDR3 length: 16 amino acids. Trimming at V came to 4 bases and at J to 0 bases, leaving 8 bases not matched to a gene. The CDR3: CASSYGRDRSSYEQYF. Here the CDR3 DNA reads TGTGCCAGCAGCTACGGCCGGGACAGGAGCTCCTACGAGCAGTACTTC.

This chain's CDR3 is CASSPSGANTEAFF. In DNA form, the CDR3 reads TGTGCCAGCAGTCCTTCGGGTGCGAACACTGAAGCTTTCTTT. The chain uses TRBV6-4 and TRBJ1-1; D is uncertain. The CDR3 is 14 residues long. The V gene's germline CDR1 is MRHNA and CDR2 SNTAGT. Trimming removed 5 bases at V and 1 base at J, with 11 bases between.

The chain uses TRBV9 and TRBJ2-1; tentative D call: TRBD1 (5 bases). V was trimmed by 2 bases and J by 0 bases, leaving 15 bases between them. The germline CDR1 and CDR2 sequences are SGDLS and YYNGEE. The CDR3 consists of 17 residues. The CDR3 spells CASSVGHNQGSYNEQFF. The CDR3 bases are TGTGCCAGCAGCGTGGGGCATAATCAGGGCTCCTACAATGAGCAGTTCTTC.

In this sample, this clone turned up once. The V and J genes are TRBV6-5 and TRBJ1-2; D unclear. The CDR3 length is 15 residues. The germline V and J ends were trimmed by 5 bases and 0 bases, with 13 bases remaining between them. From germline, CDR1 is MNHEY and CDR2 SVGAGI. CDR3 region: CASSHTMASNYGYTF. The DNA of the CDR3 is TGTGCCAGCAGTCATACTATGGCATCTAACTATGGCTACACCTTC.

J is TRBJ1-4 and V is TRBV30; no clear D gene. The CDR3 is 11 amino acids. V was trimmed by 5 bases and J by 8 bases, leaving 9 bases between them. CDR1 and CDR2 from the germline V gene are GTSNPN and SVGIG (reference sequence). The CDR3 DNA follows: TGTGCCTGGGCGGCGCGGGAAAAACTGTTTTTT. The encoded protein is CAWAAREKLFF. Complete variable domain (other parts from reference TRBV30 and TRBJ1-4): SQTIHQWPATLVQPVGSPLSLECTVEGTSNPNLYWYRQAAGRGLQLLFYSVGIGQISSEVPQNLSASRPQDRQFILSSKKLLLSDSGFYLCAWAAREKLFFGSGTQLSVL.

CDR3 nucleotides: TGTGCCAGCAGTTCCCAGGGGGGGAGGTCCGAGACCCAGTACTTC. Translating gives CASSSQGGRSETQYF. This rearrangement joins TRBV28 to TRBJ2-5; either TRBD1 or TRBD2 may fit D (7 bases each). Trimming stripped 4 bases from V and 5 bases from J, with 17 bases between. The germline V gene has CDR1 MDHEN and CDR2 SYDVKM. The CDR3 spans 15 residues.

The V gene is TRBV30, the J gene TRBJ2-7, with 9 bases matching TRBD1. Germline V lookup: CDR1 GTSNPN, CDR2 SVGIG (reference sequence). J gave up 5 bases and V 2 bases, and 7 bases lay outside the gene matches. CDR3 length: 14 residues. The chain's CDR3 is CAWSRGQGQHEQYF. The CDR3 coding sequence is TGTGCCTGGAGTCGCGGACAGGGGCAACACGAGCAGTACTTC.

This rearrangement joins TRBV9 to TRBJ2-3, with 9 positions matching TRBD2. Germline V gives CDR1 SGDLS, CDR2 YYNGEE. The CDR3 has 15 residues. The ends lost 0 bases at V and 8 bases at J; junction bases unmatched: 7. CDR3 DNA: TGTGCCAGCAGCGTAGGGACTAGCGTCGGGGGTACGCAGTATTTT. Translated: CASSVGTSVGGTQYF.

This chain links TRBV6-5 with TRBJ2-7; D possibly corresponds to TRBD2 (5 bases). The CDR3 is 12 amino acids. CDR1 MNHEY and CDR2 SVGAGI come from the germline V gene. Trimming left V 8 bases short and J 5 bases short, with 13 bases between. CDR3 protein: CASGGFGDEQYF. CDR3 in DNA: TGTGCCAGCGGAGGTTTCGGTGACGAGCAGTACTTC.